Listed below are T cell receptor beta chains from one sample, sequenced in a study of control samples from healthy donors and cancer patients. Profiling relied on immunoSEQ multiplex PCR, and the TCRdb table lists in-frame clones only, not all of them. The data hold about 160,000 clones, with 85% to 90% observed a single time. Source material: blood. These receptors were taken from a man aged 30-40 years in good health. CDR3s include the opening cysteine and the closing phenylalanine or tryptophan. The D gene is left open where the match is weak. Size tells how often a clone was seen (once, few, many) or the class of an expanded clone, and some rows leave it out.

size	D	V	J	CDR3	DNA
-	TRBD1	TRBV2	TRBJ1-1	CASREAQGATEAFF	TGTGCCAGCAGAGAAGCTCAGGGGGCCACTGAAGCTTTCTTT
-	-	TRBV18	TRBJ2-7	CASSPPTGTYEQYF	TGTGCCAGCTCACCACCGACTGGAACGTACGAGCAGTACTTC
-	TRBD1	TRBV28	TRBJ1-6	CASRSRDRALTPLHF	TGTGCCAGCAGGAGCCGGGACAGGGCTTTGACACCCCTCCACTTT
-	-	TRBV29-1	TRBJ1-1	CSASSRGQTEAFF	TGCAGCGCCTCCTCTCGGGGGCAGACTGAAGCTTTCTTT
-	-	TRBV7-3	TRBJ2-7	CASSPQASSYEQYF	TGTGCCAGCAGCCCCCAGGCCAGCTCCTACGAGCAGTACTTC
once	-	TRBV7-3	TRBJ2-5	CASSLGGGDGKTQYF	TGTGCCAGCAGCTTAGGAGGAGGGGACGGAAAGACCCAGTACTTC
once	-	TRBV5-1	TRBJ1-2	CASSLENPNYGYTF	TGCGCCAGCAGCTTGGAAAATCCTAACTATGGCTACACCTTC
-	TRBD1	TRBV6-1	TRBJ1-1	CASSEFDRATEAFF	TGTGCCAGCAGTGAATTTGACAGGGCCACTGAAGCTTTCTTT
-	-	TRBV7-2	TRBJ1-3	CASSLAGNTIYF	TGTGCCAGCAGCTTGGCTGGAAACACCATATATTTT
-	-	TRBV28	TRBJ1-3	CASSLSGGNTIYF	TGTGCCAGCAGTCTTTCTGGGGGAAACACCATATATTTT
-	-	TRBV19	TRBJ1-1	CASSIVIGSIMNTEAFF	TGTGCCAGTAGTATAGTGATAGGATCCATCATGAACACTGAAGCTTTCTTT
-	TRBD1	TRBV7-9	TRBJ1-1	CASSRLTGYTEAFF	TGTGCCAGCAGCCGATTGACAGGGTATACTGAAGCTTTCTTT
-	TRBD2	TRBV4-1	TRBJ2-2	CASSQDQGETQRGVHGELFF	TGCGCCAGCAGCCAAGATCAGGGCGAAACCCAACGGGGGGTACACGGGGAGCTGTTTTTT
once	-	TRBV5-6	TRBJ2-1	CASSHWSSSYNEQFF	TGTGCCAGCAGCCATTGGAGTTCGTCCTACAATGAGCAGTTCTTC
-	-	TRBV5-4	TRBJ1-1	CASSGAPPINTEAFF	TGTGCCAGCAGCGGCGCGCCCCCAATAAACACTGAAGCTTTCTTT
-	-	TRBV29-1	TRBJ2-7	CSVDGVRGKLSYEQYF	TGCAGCGTTGATGGGGTCAGGGGAAAATTGTCCTACGAGCAGTACTTC
-	-	TRBV5-1	TRBJ2-5	CASSLGAGETQYF	TGCGCCAGCAGCTTGGGGGCAGGAGAGACCCAGTACTTC
-	-	TRBV5-5	TRBJ1-4	CASSFRQSFSTNEKLFF	TGTGCCAGCAGCTTTAGGCAGAGCTTTTCAACTAATGAAAAACTGTTTTTT
-	-	TRBV9	TRBJ1-5	CASSVEGAGQPQHF	TGTGCCAGCAGCGTAGAAGGGGCCGGACAGCCCCAGCATTTT
few	-	TRBV5-1	TRBJ1-4	CASSLAHGMPTNEKLFF	TGCGCCAGCAGCTTGGCCCATGGGATGCCAACTAATGAAAAACTGTTTTTT
-	-	TRBV29-1	TRBJ1-1	CSVGAAGTNTEAFF	TGCAGCGTTGGAGCGGCGGGGACGAACACTGAAGCTTTCTTT
-	-	TRBV6-5	TRBJ1-2	CASSTRDRANYGYTF	TGTGCCAGCAGTACCCGGGACCGTGCTAACTATGGCTACACCTTC
-	-	TRBV20-1	TRBJ1-1	CSASLDRQAFF	TGCAGTGCTAGTCTTGACAGGCAAGCTTTCTTT
-	-	TRBV11-3	TRBJ1-1	CASSLYRGGEAFF	TGTGCCAGCAGCTTGTACCGCGGGGGTGAAGCTTTCTTT
-	-	TRBV6-5	TRBJ2-7	CASMGQVGSYEQYF	TGTGCCAGTATGGGGCAGGTTGGTTCCTACGAGCAGTACTTC
-	-	TRBV24-1	TRBJ2-5	CATGGGQPAWETQYF	TGTGCCACCGGGGGGGGACAGCCCGCCTGGGAGACCCAGTACTTC
-	TRBD2	TRBV28	TRBJ2-1	CASSSGLAGVTSSYNEQFF	TGTGCCAGCAGTTCGGGACTAGCGGGTGTTACGAGCTCCTACAATGAGCAGTTCTTC
few	-	TRBV29-1	TRBJ2-5	CSVEGPVQETQYF	TGCAGCGTTGAAGGGCCGGTTCAAGAGACCCAGTACTTC
few	-	TRBV6-5	TRBJ1-2	CASSSHREAGYTF	TGTGCCAGCAGTTCCCACAGGGAGGCTGGCTACACCTTC
-	-	TRBV5-1	TRBJ1-1	CASSLGDAGGPSSEAFF	TGCGCCAGCAGCTTGGGGGACGCGGGGGGCCCAAGTTCTGAAGCTTTCTTT
-	TRBD1	TRBV6-5	TRBJ2-5	CASSRQGSETQYF	TGTGCCAGCAGTCGACAGGGTTCGGAGACCCAGTACTTC
-	-	TRBV18	TRBJ2-6	CASSGQMDSGANVLTF	TGTGCCAGCTCTGGACAGATGGACTCTGGGGCCAACGTCCTGACTTTC
-	-	TRBV28	TRBJ1-5	CASRLEHRSNQPQHF	TGTGCCAGCAGGTTGGAACACAGGTCCAATCAGCCCCAGCATTTT
-	TRBD1	TRBV3-1/TRBV3-2	TRBJ2-7	CASSKGQGGSYKQYF	TGTGCCAGCAGCAAGGGACAGGGAGGCTCCTACAAGCAGTACTTC
-	-	TRBV6-1	TRBJ1-3	CASSEVIASGNTIYF	TGTGCCAGCAGTGAAGTGATAGCCTCTGGAAACACCATATATTTT
once	TRBD2	TRBV7-2	TRBJ2-2	CASSLAGGPRTGELFF	TGTGCCAGCAGCTTAGCGGGAGGGCCAAGGACCGGGGAGCTGTTTTTT
-	TRBD2	TRBV3-1/TRBV3-2	TRBJ2-1	CASSPLAGAPHEQFF	TGTGCCAGCAGCCCATTAGCGGGAGCCCCGCATGAGCAGTTCTTC